Listed here are 24 T cell receptor beta chains from one sample, sequenced in a study of shared clonotypes between healthy human individuals. Profiling relied on immunoSEQ multiplex PCR, and the TCRdb table lists in-frame clones only, not all of them. The sample has 660,000 or so clones, around 96% seen once. Cells designated naive CD8 were CD45RO-negative and were positively selected for CCR7, with terminally differentiated effector memory CD45RA+ cells excluded. Sequencing was carried out using naive CD8+ T cells sorted from blood. The source is a woman aged 30 to 39 in good health.

This clone was observed a single time. V is TRBV27 and J is TRBJ1-4; D is possibly TRBD1 (5 bases). Per germline, CDR1 MNHEY and CDR2 SMNVEV (reference sequence). CDR3 length: 13 residues. The V end lost 8 bases, the J end lost 8 bases, and 15 bases lay between the germline ends. This CDR3 reads CASGKQGFEKLFF. For the CDR3, the DNA is TGTGCCAGCGGGAAGCAGGGATTCGAAAAACTGTTTTTT.

The chain recombines TRBV10-3 with TRBJ1-1; D not certain. V was trimmed by 2 bases and J by 1 base, leaving 5 bases between them. This CDR3 spans 13 amino acids. Germline CDR1 ENHRY, CDR2 SYGVKD. The CDR3 bases are TGTGCCATCAGTGAGGGAGGGAACACTGAAGCTTTCTTT. It is translated as CAISEGGNTEAFF.

This chain links TRBV5-1 with TRBJ2-1; D not certain. This CDR3 is built from 17 residues. Trimming removed 0 bases at V and 3 bases at J, with 16 bases between. CDR1 is SGHRS, CDR2 YFSETQ, per germline. The CDR3: CASSLGGRGRHYNEQFF. CDR3 sequence (DNA): TGCGCCAGCAGCTTGGGTGGGCGCGGCCGACACTACAATGAGCAGTTCTTC.

V is TRBV28 and J is TRBJ2-1; 15 bases map to TRBD2. Per germline, CDR1 MDHEN and CDR2 SYDVKM. J gave up 9 bases and V 3 bases, and 12 bases lay outside the gene matches. CDR3 length: 18 amino acids. The CDR3 sequence: CASSLGGLAGGFIGEQFF. The CDR3, as DNA: TGTGCCAGCAGTTTGGGGGGACTAGCGGGAGGTTTTATCGGTGAGCAGTTCTTC.

The chain is built from TRBV7-2 and TRBJ2-1; TRBD2 is a possible D gene (6 bases). CDR1 is SGHTA, CDR2 FQGNSA, per germline. The CDR3 runs 17 residues. V gave up 3 bases and J gave up 0 bases, with 15 bases separating them. This chain's CDR3 is CASSFRRFGSSYNEQFF. CDR3 sequence (DNA): TGTGCCAGCAGCTTCAGGCGGTTCGGGAGCTCCTACAATGAGCAGTTCTTC. Drawing the rest from reference TRBV7-2 and TRBJ2-1, the complete variable domain is GAGVSQSPSNKVTEKGKDVELRCDPISGHTALYWYRQSLGQGLEFLIYFQGNSAPDKSGLPSDRFSAERTGGSVSTLTIQRTQQEDSAVYLCASSFRRFGSSYNEQFFGPGTRLTVL.

This chain links TRBV2 with TRBJ2-1; 13 nucleotides match TRBD2. V shed 7 bases and J 5 bases; nucleotides not matched to a gene: 2. From germline, CDR1 is SNHLY and CDR2 FYNNEI. This CDR3 spans 14 amino acids. Here the CDR3 DNA reads TGTGCCAGCAAAGGACTAGCGGGAGACAATGAGCAGTTCTTC. Its translation is CASKGLAGDNEQFF.

This chain links TRBV11-2 with TRBJ2-2, with D hard to call. CDR3 size: 14 residues. CDR1 is SGHAT, CDR2 FQNNGV, per germline. Trimming pared 5 bases from V and 5 bases from J, leaving 12 bases between. CDR3 nucleotides: TGTGCCAGCAGCCTGGTTTTGGGGACCGGGGAGCTGTTTTTT. Amino acids: CASSLVLGTGELFF.

CDR3: CASSLWGEETQYF. The CDR3 DNA sequence: TGTGCCAGCAGCTTGTGGGGGGAAGAGACCCAGTACTTC. V is TRBV5-4 and J is TRBJ2-5; a weak D match, TRBD2 (6 bases). Trimming stripped 1 base from V and 3 bases from J, with 7 bases between. Per the germline V gene, CDR1 is SGHNT and CDR2 is YYREEE (reference sequence). This CDR3 is 13 amino acids long.

In DNA, the CDR3 is TGCAGCGTTGACCGGACTAGCGGGGAAGAGACCCAGTACTTC. Protein: CSVDRTSGEETQYF. The chain couples TRBV29-1 to TRBJ2-5; TRBD2 aligns across 12 bases. Trimming removed 3 bases from V and 3 bases from J; junction bases left unmatched: 2. CDR3 length: 14 amino acids. Germline CDR1 and CDR2: SQVTM and ANQGSEA.

V usage is TRBV5-1 and J usage is TRBJ1-1; D gene uncertain. The CDR3 loop spans 15 amino acids. The germline CDR1 and CDR2 sequences are SGHRS and YFSETQ. V was cut by 1 base and J by 0 bases, with 10 bases left in between. The CDR3 DNA reads as TGCGCCAGCAGCTTGATTGACGGCTTGAACACTGAAGCTTTCTTT. Translation: CASSLIDGLNTEAFF.

The chain has TRBV28 and TRBJ1-1; D unresolved. Trimming cost V 5 bases and J 1 base, with 8 bases left between them. Germline V lookup: CDR1 MDHEN, CDR2 SYDVKM. The CDR3 consists of 13 residues. Written as DNA, the CDR3 is TGTGCCAGCAGTCCTGGCAGGAACACTGAAGCTTTCTTT. This translates into CASSPGRNTEAFF. Full variable domain (missing parts from reference TRBV28 and TRBJ1-1): DVKVTQSSRYLVKRTGEKVFLECVQDMDHENMFWYRQDPGLGLRLIYFSYDVKMKEKGDIPEGYSVSREKKERFSLILESASTNQTSMYLCASSPGRNTEAFFGQGTRLTVV.

The rearrangement links TRBV19 to TRBJ1-5, with TRBD1 as a possible D gene (6 bases). V was clipped by 4 bases and J by 4 bases, with 20 bases between them. In germline, CDR1 is LNHDA, CDR2 SQIVND (reference sequence). CDR3 length: 17 amino acids. CDR3 in DNA: TGTGCCAGTAGTAATAACTGGAGCACAGGGAGGAATCAGCCCCAGCATTTT. It yields the protein CASSNNWSTGRNQPQHF.

The chain joins TRBV14 to TRBJ2-7, with 11 bases that match TRBD1. The CDR3 loop spans 15 amino acids. Germline V gene lookup returns CDR1 SGHDN and CDR2 FVKESK. Germline trimming cut 2 bases from V and 3 bases from J; bases unmatched to any gene: 3. CDR3 bases: TGTGCCAGCAGCCAATCCGGGACAGGGGGCTACGAGCAGTACTTC. Encoded protein: CASSQSGTGGYEQYF.

V gene TRBV10-1 combines with J gene TRBJ1-2; 9 bases agree with TRBD1. The V and J ends lost 0 bases and 6 bases, in that order; junction bases with no gene match: 11. This CDR3 region has 17 residues. Germline V gene lookup returns CDR1 WNHNN and CDR2 SYGVQD (reference sequence). The CDR3 coding sequence is TGCGCCAGCAGTGAGTCACAGGGGGCTTTGGAATTTGATGGCTACACCTTC. This gives the protein CASSESQGALEFDGYTF.

The chain uses TRBV14 and TRBJ2-2, with D tentatively TRBD2 (5 bases). The germline V gene has CDR1 SGHDN and CDR2 FVKESK. This CDR3 spans 17 amino acids. The V gene lost 1 base and the J gene lost 3 bases, with 15 bases spanning the gap. The CDR3 DNA follows: TGTGCCAGCAGCCAAGGACTTTTGCAGGACTACACCGGGGAGCTGTTTTTT. Its protein is CASSQGLLQDYTGELFF. Full variable domain (outside the CDR3, taken from reference TRBV14 and TRBJ2-2): EAGVTQFPSHSVIEKGQTVTLRCDPISGHDNLYWYRRVMGKEIKFLLHFVKESKQDESGMPNNRFLAERTGGTYSTLKVQPAELEDSGVYFCASSQGLLQDYTGELFFGEGSRLTVL.

The chain uses TRBV27 and TRBJ2-1; D call uncertain. V was cut by 5 bases and J by 0 bases, with 14 bases left in between. CDR1 and CDR2 (germline): MNHEY, SMNVEV (reference sequence). The CDR3 extends over 16 amino acids. This CDR3 reads CASSPRFESSYNEQFF. For the CDR3, the DNA is TGTGCCAGCAGTCCTCGTTTCGAGAGCTCCTACAATGAGCAGTTCTTC.

This sequence joins TRBV7-8 and TRBJ2-5; D gene ambiguous. Germline V gives CDR1 SGHVS, CDR2 FQNEAQ. The CDR3 totals 16 residues. V lost 5 bases and J 1 base, leaving 17 bases between the germline ends. The CDR3 reads CASSPPALRPQETQYF. CDR3 sequence (DNA): TGTGCCAGCAGCCCACCCGCCTTGCGGCCCCAAGAGACCCAGTACTTC.

V usage is TRBV4-2 and J usage is TRBJ2-1; 9 nucleotides match TRBD2. The V and J ends lost 0 bases and 4 bases, in that order; junction bases with no gene match: 13. The V gene's germline CDR1 is LGHNA and CDR2 YNFKEQ. The CDR3 is made up of 19 amino acids. CDR3 nucleotides: TGTGCCAGCAGCCAAGAGCGTAGGATAAGGACTAGCGTGTACAATGAGCAGTTCTTC. Translating gives CASSQERRIRTSVYNEQFF.

This clone showed up just once. The chain is built from TRBV27 and TRBJ1-2; weak D call: TRBD1 (6 bases). Germline V gene data show CDR1 as MNHEY and CDR2 as SMNVEV (reference sequence). The CDR3 extends over 12 amino acids. The V end lost 6 bases, the J end lost 8 bases, and 13 bases lay between the germline ends. The CDR3 DNA reads TGTGCCAGCAGAAACCAGGGGATCGGCTACACCTTC. This encodes CASRNQGIGYTF.

This sequence joins TRBV9 and TRBJ2-5; 8 nucleotides match TRBD1. CDR3 length: 14 residues. Germline trimming cut 4 bases from V and 3 bases from J; bases unmatched to any gene: 5. Looked up from germline, CDR1 is SGDLS and CDR2 is YYNGEE. CDR3 in amino acids: CASSSGQAEETQYF. The CDR3 DNA reads TGTGCCAGCAGCTCGGGACAGGCGGAAGAGACCCAGTACTTC.

The chain has TRBV6-5 and TRBJ1-5; 8 positions match TRBD1. V gave up 6 bases and J gave up 4 bases; unmatched junction bases: 8. Germline CDR1 is MNHEY and CDR2 is SVGAGI. The CDR3 extends over 15 amino acids. In DNA, the CDR3 is TGTGCCAGCAGCCCCGGGGACAGGTCTAATCAGCCCCAGCATTTT. The encoded protein is CASSPGDRSNQPQHF.

The chain is built from TRBV19 and TRBJ2-7; no definite D call. The germline V and J ends were trimmed by 2 bases and 3 bases, with 8 bases remaining between them. CDR3 size: 13 residues. Germline CDR1 reads LNHDA; CDR2 reads SQIVND (reference sequence). The chain's CDR3 is CASSITIVYEQYF. The CDR3 DNA sequence: TGTGCCAGTAGTATAACTATAGTCTACGAGCAGTACTTC.

The chain employs TRBV27 and TRBJ1-2, with D hard to call. Germline V gene data show CDR1 as MNHEY and CDR2 as SMNVEV (reference sequence). The CDR3 has 13 amino acids. The V gene lost 5 bases and the J gene lost 4 bases, with 11 bases spanning the gap. The CDR3 protein is CASSHTESYGYTF. DNA of the CDR3: TGTGCCAGCAGTCATACAGAAAGCTATGGCTACACCTTC.

The V call is TRBV27, the J call TRBJ2-3; D unresolved. V was pared by 8 bases and J by 6 bases, with 18 bases between. CDR3 length equals 14 residues. Germline values: CDR1 MNHEY, CDR2 SMNVEV (reference sequence). The CDR3: CASLAQWSADTQYF. For the CDR3, the DNA is TGTGCCAGCCTGGCCCAATGGAGCGCCGATACGCAGTATTTT.